These T cell receptor beta chains were read from a single sample in a study of glioma-infiltrating T cells. TCRdb used MiXCR to reprocess the multiplex PCR reads, holding one entry per CDR3 protein. In the table there are 100,000 to 150,000 distinct CDR3 sequences, roughly 24% of which are singletons. What was sequenced was glioma tissue, nonneoplastic brain tissue, or PBMCs (not recorded which). Receptor source: a human donor with low-grade glioma or glioblastoma, undergoing nonglioma brain surgery, or in good health (not recorded which). The CDR3 runs from the conserved cysteine through the conserved F or W. D genes are given only for firm matches. Only part of the rows carry a size: once, few, many, or a class if the clone is expanded.

many	NA	TRBV6-4	TRBJ2-7	CASTDMSSYEQYF	TGTGCCAGCACCGACATGAGCTCCTACGAGCAGTACTTC
many	NA	TRBV14	TRBJ1-1	CASSRLTGLQNTEAFF	TGTGCCAGCAGCCGATTAACCGGGCTCCAGAACACTGAAGCTTTCTTT
many	TRBD2	TRBV6-1	TRBJ2-2	CASSEALGGGGELFF	TGTGCCAGCAGTGAAGCGCTGGGCGGGGGCGGGGAGCTGTTTTTT
few	NA	TRBV5-1	TRBJ2-7	CASSPNPGASAYEQYF	TGCGCCAGCAGCCCGAACCCCGGGGCTAGCGCCTACGAGCAGTACTTC
many	NA	TRBV6-2/TRBV6-3	TRBJ2-3	CASSYDGGPDTQYF	TGTGCCAGCAGTTACGATGGGGGCCCAGATACGCAGTATTTT
NA	TRBD1	TRBV3-1	TRBJ2-7	CASSQETGVGEQYF	TGTGCCAGCAGCCAAGAGACAGGGGTGGGAGAGCAGTACTTC
many	NA	TRBV14	TRBJ2-5	CASSRSETQYF	TGTGCCAGCAGCCGCAGCGAGACCCAGTACTTC
many	NA	TRBV20-1	TRBJ2-1	CSARRRDSYNEQFF	TGCAGTGCTAGAAGACGGGATTCCTACAATGAGCAGTTCTTC
many	TRBD1	TRBV20-1	TRBJ2-1	CSASTGTVYNEQFF	TGCAGTGCTAGCACCGGGACAGTTTACAATGAGCAGTTCTTC
NA	NA	TRBV29-1	TRBJ1-1	CSVEDQYAEAFF	TGCAGCGTTGAAGATCAGTACGCTGAAGCTTTCTTT
many	TRBD2	TRBV15	TRBJ2-3	CATSRVGTSGTLTDTQYF	TGTGCCACCAGCAGAGTCGGGACTAGCGGGACGCTCACAGATACGCAGTATTTT
many	NA	TRBV12-3/TRBV12-4	TRBJ2-7	CASSLSTGFSYEQYF	TGTGCCAGCAGCTTGAGTACAGGGTTCTCCTACGAGCAGTACTTC
many	NA	TRBV15	TRBJ2-2	CATSNKGTGELFF	TGTGCCACCAGCAACAAGGGGACCGGGGAGCTGTTTTTT
many	NA	TRBV7-2	TRBJ2-5	CASSLASGQETQYF	TGTGCCAGCAGCTTAGCTAGCGGTCAAGAGACCCAGTACTTC
many	TRBD1	TRBV28	TRBJ1-2	CATQTGNYGYTF	TGTGCCACCCAGACAGGGAACTATGGCTACACCTTC
NA	TRBD2	TRBV6-2/TRBV6-3	TRBJ2-1	CASGMGLAGVNEQFF	TGCGCTAGCGGAATGGGACTAGCGGGAGTCAATGAGCAGTTCTTC
many	TRBD1	TRBV28	TRBJ1-1	CASSLCGTGGTEAFF	TGTGCCAGCAGTTTATGCGGGACAGGGGGAACTGAAGCTTTCTTT
many	TRBD1	TRBV6-1	TRBJ2-1	CASSGDRVKEQFF	TGTGCCAGCAGTGGGGACAGGGTAAAAGAGCAGTTCTTC
NA	TRBD1	TRBV28	TRBJ1-1	CASNLAGTGAIAFF	TGTGCCAGCAATTTAGCCGGGACAGGGGCCATTGCTTTCTTT
once	NA	TRBV19	TRBJ1-1	CASSLQGEGGTEAFF	TGTGCCAGTAGCCTTCAGGGAGAGGGCGGCACTGAAGCTTTCTTT
NA	NA	TRBV13	TRBJ2-1	CASSDKRISSYNEQFF	TGTGCCAGCAGCGACAAGCGGATCAGCTCCTACAATGAGCAGTTCTTC
NA	NA	TRBV27	TRBJ1-5	CASSPQSRDQPRHF	TGTGCCAGCTCCCCGCAGTCTCGGGACCAGCCCCGGCATTTT
many	NA	TRBV10-3	TRBJ1-1	CAMQQGQDTEAFF	TGTGCCATGCAACAGGGTCAGGACACTGAAGCTTTCTTT
many	TRBD2	TRBV6-1	TRBJ2-1	CASSRTSGVGTYNEQFF	TGTGCCAGCAGTAGGACTAGCGGAGTTGGGACCTACAATGAGCAGTTCTTC
NA	TRBD2	TRBV9	TRBJ2-3	CASSPWTSRDASTDTQYF	TGTGCCAGCAGCCCCTGGACTAGCAGAGATGCTAGCACAGATACGCAGTATTTT
few	NA	TRBV4-2	TRBJ2-7	CASSQNFGQGGIYEQYF	TGTGCCAGCAGCCAAAACTTCGGTCAGGGGGGTATCTACGAGCAGTACTTC
many	NA	TRBV7-2	TRBJ2-7	CASSPQRRGPPYEQYF	TGTGCCAGCAGCCCCCAACGGCGGGGCCCTCCCTACGAGCAGTACTTC
few	NA	TRBV30	TRBJ2-5	CAWSLAGIETQYF	TGTGCCTGGAGTCTGGCAGGGATTGAGACGCAGTACTTC
many	NA	TRBV6-4	TRBJ2-7	CASRSKQGCEQYF	TGTGCCAGCCGTTCCAAACAGGGCTGCGAGCAGTACTTC
few	NA	TRBV4-1	TRBJ1-1	CASSPEGRGADEAFF	TGCGCCAGCAGCCCCGAGGGGAGGGGCGCGGATGAAGCTTTCTTT